This T cell receptor (beta chain) was found in a study of shared clonotypes between healthy human individuals. V dropped 4 bases and J dropped 4 bases, with 10 bases sitting between them. There are 13 residues in the CDR3. The germline V gene has CDR1 MNHEY and CDR2 SMNVEV (reference sequence). Naive CD8 cells were CD45RO-negative, positively selected for CCR7, excluding terminally differentiated effector memory CD45RA+ cells. Each replicate PCR on the sorted subsets used roughly 210 ng DNA (around 30,000 T cell genomes). Original processing methods: Because ImmunoSEQ provided only junction sequences with no quality scores, the filtering differed. Using immunoSEQ multiplex PCR, the repertoire was profiled, and TCRdb retains in-frame clones only, with some absent. From that table come the V and J calls and clone size; the DNA was used to work out D and trimming. Among about 2 million clones listed, over 85% were seen once.

Sequencing was carried out using naive CD8+ T cells sorted from blood. This TCR derives from a man aged 18 to 30 in good health. The rearrangement links TRBV27 to TRBJ1-2; no clear D gene. Here the CDR3 reads CASSSWTGYGYTF. The CDR3 DNA is TGTGCCAGCAGTTCATGGACCGGCTATGGCTACACCTTC.